This T cell receptor beta chain was captured by sequencing in a study of blood T cells in healthy people across ages. Study-wide results and caveats: Comparison with aged donors showed that long-lived donors had more naive CD4+ cells and higher diversity.

The use of a sample-barcoded 5' primer and a J-beta primer mix characterized a second PCR of about 6 to 12 cycles. Tags on each cDNA molecule came from a template-switch adaptor with 12 random nucleotides. Researchers report that each sample yielded at least 3 million CDR3-containing paired-end reads. Each CDR3 protein gets one entry after TCRdb re-called the 5' RACE reads with MiXCR. The sample consists of more than 650,000 distinct CDR3 sequences, around half of them appearing once. V lost 7 bases to trimming and J lost 2 bases, with 16 bases between them. CDR1 and CDR2 from the germline V gene are SGHRS and YFSETQ. This CDR3 is built from 14 residues. On this clonotype: Its specificity is not known.

Sequencing was done on a sample of blood. The chain couples TRBV5-1 to TRBJ2-7; D may be TRBD1 (6 bases). The source is a man aged 80 or over in good health. The CDR3 sequence: CASGPTQGPYEQYF. The CDR3 region has the DNA TGCGCCAGCGGCCCCACACAGGGCCCCTACGAGCAGTACTTC.